This T cell receptor (beta chain) was identified in a study of response to subunit inactivated influenza vaccine. This clonotype was picked up many times. Its antigen is currently unknown. TCRdb re-derived calls from the RT-PCR reads in MiXCR, one entry per CDR3 protein. Altogether approximately 700,000 distinct CDR3 sequences are present, about a sixth being singletons, with the ten largest covering approximately 10%. General study points: That few new T cells are recruited by each seasonal influenza vaccination was the authors' suggestion.

The germline CDR1 and CDR2 sequences are ENHRY and SYGVKD. J lost 3 bases, V lost 7 bases, and 5 bases had no gene match. The length of the CDR3 is 13 residues. The chain has TRBV10-3 and TRBJ1-1; TRBD1 aligns across 7 bases. The starting material was PBMCs from blood, obtained approximately 13 days after vaccination. The clonotype was recovered from a man aged 45-65 years who received an inactivated influenza vaccine. This CDR3 reads CAITTGWDTEAFF. The CDR3 DNA reads as TGTGCCATCACGACAGGGTGGGACACTGAAGCTTTCTTT.